Listed here is a single T cell receptor (beta chain). The germline V gene encodes CDR1 PRHDT and CDR2 FYEKMQ (reference sequence). The CDR3 is 15 amino acids. Trimming left V 4 bases short and J 1 base short, with 14 bases between. Every bit of the isolated RNA underwent reverse transcription, so sequencing read expressed TCRB transcripts. Some clones are missing from TCRdb's copy, which holds only in-frame ones; the method was immunoSEQ multiplex PCR. This table holds 35,000 to 45,000 clones, 64% found once. The record originates from a study of beta chain features in type 1 diabetes. The TCR originated in a young woman in good health. Sequencing used Tregs from blood. The chain joins TRBV13 to TRBJ2-7; D possibly corresponds to TRBD2 (6 bases). The CDR3 loop reads CASSSKRAWSYEQYF. CDR3 sequence (DNA): TGTGCCAGCAGCTCTAAGCGGGCCTGGTCCTACGAGCAGTACTTC. Together with reference TRBV13 and TRBJ2-7, the CDR3 gives the full variable domain: AAGVIQSPRHLIKEKRETATLKCYPIPRHDTVYWYQQGPGQDPQFLISFYEKMQSDKGSIPDRFSAQQFSDYHSELNMSSLELGDSALYFCASSSKRAWSYEQYFGPGTRLTVT.